This T cell receptor beta chain was recorded in a study of cytomegalovirus exposure and HLA in healthy donors. Study-level findings and limits: The study flagged roughly 150 TCR beta chains as cytomegalovirus-associated.

The table lists this clone with a few counts. What it binds is unknown. The PCR contained 60 Vbeta and 13 Jbeta primers. The repertoire was sequenced with immunoSEQ multiplex PCR; TCRdb's copy has only in-frame clones and lacks some. The repertoire holds over 100,000 clones, with around 73% as singletons. The ends lost 2 bases at V and 5 bases at J; junction bases unmatched: 3. CDR1 is MNHNS, CDR2 SASEGT, per germline. The length of the CDR3 is 14 residues. The rearrangement joins TRBV6-1 to TRBJ1-1; 9 nucleotides align to TRBD1. The sample comprised PBMCs. This receptor was obtained from a female donor in good health and CMV-seronegative. The CDR3 region is CASSERGQGTEAFF. The CDR3 region has the DNA TGTGCCAGCAGTGAAAGAGGACAGGGGACTGAAGCTTTCTTT.